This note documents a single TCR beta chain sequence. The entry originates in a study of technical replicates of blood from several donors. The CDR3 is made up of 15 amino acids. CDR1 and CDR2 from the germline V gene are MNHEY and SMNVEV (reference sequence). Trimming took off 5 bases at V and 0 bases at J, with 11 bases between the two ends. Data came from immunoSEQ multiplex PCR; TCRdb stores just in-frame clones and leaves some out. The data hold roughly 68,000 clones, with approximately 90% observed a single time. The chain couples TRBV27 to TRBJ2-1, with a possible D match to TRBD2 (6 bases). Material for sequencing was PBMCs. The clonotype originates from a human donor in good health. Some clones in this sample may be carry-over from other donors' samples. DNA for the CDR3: TGTGCCAGCAGTCCAGGACTACCCTCCTACAATGAGCAGTTCTTC. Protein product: CASSPGLPSYNEQFF.